This T cell receptor beta chain was identified in a study of neurological immune-mediated disorders. This clonotype was recorded at least ten times. Its antigen is as yet unknown. Overall study results and limits: None of the CDR3 amino acid sequences in expanded clones turned up in more than one subject, which points to private repertoires in all groups.

Sorted libraries used around 1 million CD4+ or CD8+ T cells. A single record per CDR3 protein comes from TCRdb applying MiXCR to the 5' RACE reads. The data hold 55,000 or so distinct CDR3 sequences, with approximately 3.6% observed a single time. The V gene lost 0 bases and the J gene lost 3 bases, with 6 bases spanning the gap. Germline assignment: CDR1 SGDLS and CDR2 YYNGEE. The CDR3 sequence is 14 residues long. Sequenced material: CD4+ T cells from blood. The chain combines TRBV9 with TRBJ2-2, with a weak D call TRBD1 (5 bases). The receptor comes from a woman in her thirties or forties with multiple sclerosis. The DNA of the CDR3 is TGTGCCAGCAGCGTAGTCAGGGACACCGGGGAGCTGTTTTTT. It yields the protein CASSVVRDTGELFF.